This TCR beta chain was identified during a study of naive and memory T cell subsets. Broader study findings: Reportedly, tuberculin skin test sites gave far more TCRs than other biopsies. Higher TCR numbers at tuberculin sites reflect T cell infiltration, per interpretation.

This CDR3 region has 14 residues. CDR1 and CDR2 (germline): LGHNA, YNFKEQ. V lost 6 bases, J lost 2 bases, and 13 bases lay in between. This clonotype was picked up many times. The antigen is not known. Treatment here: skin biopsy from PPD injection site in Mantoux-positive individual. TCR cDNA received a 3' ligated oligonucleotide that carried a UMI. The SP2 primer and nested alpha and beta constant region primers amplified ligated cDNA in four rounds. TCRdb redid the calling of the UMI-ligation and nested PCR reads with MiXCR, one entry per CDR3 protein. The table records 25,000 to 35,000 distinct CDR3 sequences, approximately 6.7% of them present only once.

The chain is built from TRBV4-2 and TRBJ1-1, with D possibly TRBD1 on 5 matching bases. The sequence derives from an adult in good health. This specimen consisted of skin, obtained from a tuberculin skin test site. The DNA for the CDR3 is TGTGCCAGCAGAATCGGGACGGCCAACACTGAAGCTTTCTTT. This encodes CASRIGTANTEAFF.